This TCR beta chain was identified in a study of shared clonotypes between healthy human individuals. Donors were Caucasian adults residing in Nashville, Tennessee, USA. To note about this clone: Its antigen is undetermined. In the same sample, other DNA sequences code for this CDR3.

Germline CDR1 and CDR2: DFQATT and SNEGSKA (reference sequence). This CDR3 region has 11 residues. V was trimmed by 1 base and J by 2 bases, leaving 3 bases between them. On sorted subsets, replicate PCRs used 200 to 250 ng DNA, or tens of thousands of T cell genomes. Data came from immunoSEQ multiplex PCR; TCRdb stores just in-frame clones and leaves some out. The repertoire holds more than 2,000,000 clones, with 85% to 95% as singletons. Overall study results and limits: Genetic and exposure-history diversity was limited by the few donors. Relative to clonotypes present in all four donors, those not shared had lower generation probabilities.

This receptor was identified in a man aged 18 to 29 in good health. Some clones in this sample may be carry-over from other donors' samples. Source material: naive CD4+ T cells from PBMCs. Stated subset: CD45RA+ positively selected. The chain links TRBV20-1 to TRBJ2-7; D gene uncertain. DNA for the CDR3: TGCAGTGCTAGAGCCGCCTACGAGCAGTACTTC. As protein: CSARAAYEQYF.